What follows describes a single T cell receptor (beta chain). The data derive from a study of OX40 agonist ivuxolimab in advanced cancers. Study at large: Dose-escalation cases comprised hepatocellular carcinoma, melanoma, renal cell or head and neck cancer. Of the patients, three showed partial responses, one with hepatocellular carcinoma and two with cutaneous melanoma.

Libraries were prepared by immunoSEQ multiplex PCR; TCRdb keeps only in-frame clonotypes and omits some of them. Of tens of thousands of clones in the sample, 85% to 90% were seen once. Per the germline V gene, CDR1 is SGDLS and CDR2 is YYNGEE. The CDR3 length is 16 residues. Losses at the gene ends were 2 bases for V and 6 bases for J; bases not matched to a gene: 10. Sequencing was performed on CD4+ or CD8+ T cells sorted from blood, taken in a trial of the OX40 agonist ivuxolimab. This TCR was recovered from an adult with an advanced solid tumor such as melanoma, head and neck, liver or kidney cancer. The chain uses TRBV9 and TRBJ2-1, with 8 bases lining up with TRBD2. CDR3 amino acids: CASSVFSGSLANEQFF. The CDR3 DNA reads TGTGCCAGCAGCGTGTTCAGCGGGAGCCTGGCCAATGAGCAGTTCTTC.